This TCR beta chain was identified in a study of T cell repertoires in cytomegalovirus infection. Findings and limits, study-wide: Clonotype analysis showed dominance of the ex vivo response by HLA-C-restricted CMV-specific TCR beta clonotypes. The cumulative frequency of public TCR beta families distinguished individuals who carried CMV together with the relevant HLA.

This CDR3 has 14 residues. V lost 1 base and J lost 6, with 12 bases in between. Germline V lookup: CDR1 SGHAT, CDR2 FQNNGV. MiXCR, applied by TCRdb to the reads, yields one record per CDR3 protein. The table has around 260,000 distinct CDR3 sequences, around 8.7% seen once. At least ten counts were recorded for this clonotype. Antigen specificity is unknown. This TCR was sampled from a human donor in good health (CMV status not recorded). Some clones in this sample may be carry-over from other donors' samples. The chain is built from TRBV11-2 and TRBJ1-1; D not resolved. The sample was PBMCs. Here the CDR3 DNA reads TGTGCCAGCAGCTTAGTACACTCGCGGTCTGAAGCTTTCTTT. Translated, it gives CASSLVHSRSEAFF. Combining the CDR3 with reference TRBV11-2 and TRBJ1-1 gives the whole variable domain EAGVAQSPRYKIIEKRQSVAFWCNPISGHATLYWYQQILGQGPKLLIQFQNNGVVDDSQLPKDRFSAERLKGVDSTLKIQPAKLEDSAVYLCASSLVHSRSEAFFGQGTRLTVV.